This T cell receptor (beta chain) was sequenced for a study of blood T cell repertoires in COVID-19. In the original workflow: Scientists estimated how many nucleated cells there were by amplifying reference gene primers. Sequenced by immunoSEQ multiplex PCR; TCRdb stores in-frame clones only, minus some. V, J and clone size reflect that table, while D and trimming were determined from the DNA. The data show more than 70,000 clones, with about nine tenths seen just once and about 3% held by the top ten. This CDR3 contains 15 residues. J lost 2 bases, V lost 2 bases, and 2 bases had no gene match. Germline V gene data show CDR1 as MNHEY and CDR2 as SVGEGT.

The source is a woman aged 45-65 years with active or convalescent COVID-19. The specimen sequenced was peripheral blood. V and J are TRBV6-2 or TRBV6-3 and TRBJ2-3; 9 bases fit TRBD2. The chain's CDR3 is CASSYTSGPTDTQYF. For the CDR3, the DNA is TGTGCCAGCAGTTACACTAGCGGGCCCACAGATACGCAGTATTTT.